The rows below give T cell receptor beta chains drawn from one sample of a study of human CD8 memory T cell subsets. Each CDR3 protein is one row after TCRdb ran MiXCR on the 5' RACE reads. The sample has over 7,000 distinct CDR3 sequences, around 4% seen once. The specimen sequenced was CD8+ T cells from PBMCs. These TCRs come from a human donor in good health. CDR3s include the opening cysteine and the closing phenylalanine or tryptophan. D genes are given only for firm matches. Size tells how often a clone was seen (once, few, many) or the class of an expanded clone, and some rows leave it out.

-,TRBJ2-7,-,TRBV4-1,TGCGCCAGCAGCCCTTCAGAAGATAACTACGAGCAGTACTTC,CASSPSEDNYEQYF
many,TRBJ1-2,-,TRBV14,TGTGCCAGCAGCCAAGGGCCCTCTTTGTATGGCTACACCTTC,CASSQGPSLYGYTF
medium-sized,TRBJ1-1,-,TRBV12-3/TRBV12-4,TGTGCCAGCAGTTTAGGGATTCTCACGGGGACTGAAGCTTTCTTT,CASSLGILTGTEAFF
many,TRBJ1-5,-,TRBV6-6,TGTGCCAGTGATCAGGGGATTAGGAATCAGCCCCAGCATTTT,CASDQGIRNQPQHF
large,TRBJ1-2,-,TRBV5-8,TGTGCCAGCAGCTTAGGGTATAACTATGGCTACACCTTC,CASSLGYNYGYTF
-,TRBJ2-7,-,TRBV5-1,TGCGCCAGCAGCTTGGCTATGGGGTCCTTCGAGCAGTACTTC,CASSLAMGSFEQYF
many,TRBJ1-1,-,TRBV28,TGTGCCAGCAGTTCGCCCGCTTTTGGGGGGGCGAAGAACACTGAAGCTTTCTTT,CASSSPAFGGAKNTEAFF
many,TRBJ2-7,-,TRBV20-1,TGCAGTGCTAAAATCCAGGACGTCCTCTACGAGCAGTACTTC,CSAKIQDVLYEQYF
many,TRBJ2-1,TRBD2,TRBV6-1,TGTGCCAGCAGTGAAGTAGCGGGAGGGTACAATGAGCAGTTCTTC,CASSEVAGGYNEQFF
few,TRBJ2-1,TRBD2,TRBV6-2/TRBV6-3,TGTGCCAGCAGTTACTTCGGACTAGCGGGAGACAATGAGCAGTTCTTC,CASSYFGLAGDNEQFF
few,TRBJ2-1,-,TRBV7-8,TGTGCCAGCAGCCCAGAAAATTTCGATGAGCAGTTCTTC,CASSPENFDEQFF